This passage covers 4 T cell receptor beta chains from one sample sequenced in a study of cytomegalovirus exposure and HLA in healthy donors. TCRdb keeps only in-frame clones here, not all; method: immunoSEQ multiplex PCR. The sample has 90,000 or so clones, about 85% seen once. The sample was PBMCs. These receptors came from a man aged 18 to 29 in good health and CMV-seropositive.

The J gene is TRBJ1-1, the V gene TRBV25-1; 8 nucleotides match TRBD1. Germline CDR1 reads MGHDK; CDR2 reads SYGVNS. V lost 8 bases and J lost 0; bases outside the gene matches: 2. This CDR3 region has 13 residues. Here the CDR3 reads CASGQGLNTEAFF. CDR3 bases: TGTGCCAGCGGACAGGGCCTGAACACTGAAGCTTTCTTT.

This chain uses TRBV5-6 with TRBJ1-1; tentatively, D is TRBD1 (5 bases). Trimming shortened V by 6 bases and J by 6 bases, and 27 bases separated the two germline ends. This CDR3 comprises 17 residues. Germline CDR1 and CDR2: SGHDT and YYEEEE. The CDR3 spells CASTVNRQFRGFAEAFF. The CDR3 nucleotides are TGTGCCAGCACCGTCAATCGACAGTTTCGGGGGTTCGCTGAAGCTTTCTTT. Drawing the rest from reference TRBV5-6 and TRBJ1-1, the complete variable domain is DAGVTQSPTHLIKTRGQQVTLRCSPKSGHDTVSWYQQALGQGPQFIFQYYEEEERQRGNFPDRFSGHQFPNYSSELNVNALLLGDSALYLCASTVNRQFRGFAEAFFGQGTRLTVV.

The genes are TRBV18 and TRBJ2-5, with D possibly matching TRBD1 (6 bases). V lost 6 bases, J lost 1 base, and 9 bases lay in between. Germline CDR1 reads KGHSH; CDR2 reads LQKENI. The CDR3 sequence is 13 residues long. Here the CDR3 reads CASSGDTQETQYF. The CDR3, as DNA: TGTGCCAGCTCGGGGGACACCCAAGAGACCCAGTACTTC.

The V and J genes are TRBV10-3 and TRBJ1-2; D possibly corresponds to TRBD1 (6 bases). The CDR3 covers 13 residues. Trimming took off 8 bases at V and 4 bases at J, with 14 bases between the two ends. Per the germline V gene, CDR1 is ENHRY and CDR2 is SYGVKD. The chain's CDR3 is CAIDAQGSYGYTF. CDR3 DNA sequence: TGTGCCATCGATGCGCAGGGGAGCTATGGCTACACCTTC.